The clone carrying this TCR beta chain appeared many times. This entry comes from a study of T cells in Graves' hyperthyroidism and ophthalmopathy. Study as a whole: Pretreatment peripheral blood was obtained at initial diagnosis.

TCR beta CDR3 regions were amplified from RNA transcripts. First-round RT-PCR of the TCR CDR3 relied on the HTBI primer set. In TCRdb, the multiplex PCR reads were re-called with MiXCR into one record per CDR3 protein. Of approximately 320,000 distinct CDR3 sequences detected, 15% to 20% appear once; the ten largest clones hold around 34%. V lost 3 bases to trimming and J lost 5 bases; unmatched junction nucleotides: 3. The CDR3 covers 14 residues. CDR1 and CDR2 from the germline V gene are MDHEN and SYDVKM. Hyperthyroidism was newly diagnosed in patients aged 18 to 65 (duration under 2 months). Specimen: blood. This receptor was taken from a man between 25 and 39 years old with Graves' hyperthyroidism. The chain combines TRBV28 with TRBJ2-7, with 11 bases fitting TRBD2. CDR3 bases: TGTGCCAGCAGTTTGCTAGCGGGAGGAAACGAGCAGTACTTC. Protein: CASSLLAGGNEQYF.